This TCR beta chain was sequenced for a study of cytomegalovirus exposure and HLA in healthy donors. Study results and limitations: As a later analysis showed, a missense DCLRE1C variant was linked to trimming of TCR beta V- and J-genes. Excluded: some indistinguishable V segments such as TRBV6-2 and TRBV6-3.

60 Vbeta and 13 Jbeta primers were used in PCR. Produced via immunoSEQ multiplex PCR; TCRdb's table is partial and in-frame only. The sample carries some 120,000 clones, 75% to 85% recorded once. Worth noting for this clone: The antigen remains undetermined.

Germline assignment: CDR1 MGHRA and CDR2 YSYEKL. This CDR3 is 19 amino acids long. V trimming: 7 bases; J trimming: 7 bases; junction bases outside the gene matches: 19. This clonotype was obtained from a woman aged 45-65 years in good health and CMV-seropositive. The chain couples TRBV4-1 to TRBJ2-2, with TRBD2 matching 12 bases. The sample consisted of PBMCs. CDR3 residues: CASKILPGLAGGPIGELFF. CDR3 in DNA: TGCGCCAGCAAAATTTTACCCGGGCTAGCGGGGGGGCCAATCGGGGAGCTGTTTTTT.